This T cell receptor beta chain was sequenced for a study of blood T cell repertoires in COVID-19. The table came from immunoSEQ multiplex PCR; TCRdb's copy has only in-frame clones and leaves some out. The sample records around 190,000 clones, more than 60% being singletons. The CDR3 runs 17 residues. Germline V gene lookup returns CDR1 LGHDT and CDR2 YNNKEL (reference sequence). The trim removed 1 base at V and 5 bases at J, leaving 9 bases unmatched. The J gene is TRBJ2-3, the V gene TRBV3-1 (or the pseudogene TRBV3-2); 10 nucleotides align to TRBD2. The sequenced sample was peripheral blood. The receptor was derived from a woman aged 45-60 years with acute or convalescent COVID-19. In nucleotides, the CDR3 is TGTGCCAGCAGCCAAGGGGCTAGCGGGAGTATGAGAGATACGCAGTATTTT. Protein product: CASSQGASGSMRDTQYF.